The rows below give T cell receptor beta chains drawn from one sample of a study of CDR3 diversity in severe acne. TCRdb re-called the PCR reads through MiXCR, storing one row per CDR3 protein. The sample has around 83,000 distinct CDR3 sequences; roughly 49% are singletons. Sequencing was carried out using blood. Source of these receptors: a male donor with severe acne vulgaris. The CDR3 runs from the conserved cysteine through the conserved F or W. D genes are given only for firm matches. Clone size is not always given. Where it is, it says once, few, many or a class for expanded clones.

d_call	clone_size	j_call	v_call	cdr3_nt	cdr3_aa
NA	few	TRBJ1-1	TRBV20-1	TGCAGTCTTTGGGCCGATGAGAACACTGAAGCTTTCTTT	CSLWADENTEAFF
TRBD2	NA	TRBJ2-5	TRBV12-5	TGTGCTAGTGGTTTGTTGAGGGGGACTAGCGGGAAGGAGCAAGAGACCCAGTACTTC	CASGLLRGTSGKEQETQYF
TRBD1	NA	TRBJ2-5	TRBV10-3	TGTGCCAGCAGATCAGGGGGTTCAGAGACCCAGTACTTC	CASRSGGSETQYF
NA	NA	TRBJ2-7	TRBV7-2	NA	CASSFYICSASGRDLYEQYF
NA	few	TRBJ1-1	TRBV5-1	TGCGCCAGCAGTACACATGGGGCAGGGAGCGGCACTGAAGCTTTCTTT	CASSTHGAGSGTEAFF
NA	many	TRBJ1-1	TRBV19	TGTGCCAGTGGGACATCCCTGGACACTGAAGCTTTCTTT	CASGTSLDTEAFF
TRBD1	NA	TRBJ2-7	TRBV19	TGTGCCAGTAGTATAGGAAGGACAGGCCTTGTCGAGCAGTACTTC	CASSIGRTGLVEQYF
NA	NA	TRBJ2-1	TRBV20-1	TGCAGTGCTATGCTTAGAGGAAACGACAATGAGCAGTTCTTC	CSAMLRGNDNEQFF
NA	NA	TRBJ1-1	TRBV7-3	TGTGCCAGCAGCCCTAGACTAGGGGGGAGAGAGAACACTGAAGCTTTCTTT	CASSPRLGGRENTEAFF
TRBD2	NA	TRBJ2-7	TRBV2	TGTGCCAGCAGAGGGACTAGCGGACTCTACGAGCAGTACTTC	CASRGTSGLYEQYF
NA	many	TRBJ2-7	TRBV3-2	TGTGCCAGCAGCCAAAATCTCCACTTTCGGGACAGGGGCTCCTACGAGCAGTACTTC	CASSQNLHFRDRGSYEQYF
NA	NA	TRBJ1-2	TRBV7-9	TGCGCCAGCAGCCAAGATCATGGAGGGTGGGGCTATGGCTACACCTTC	CASSQDHGGWGYGYTF
NA	NA	TRBJ2-2	TRBV7-9	TGTGCCAGCACCCCTTGGGGTAGCGCGAACACCGGGGAGCTGTTTTTT	CASTPWGSANTGELFF
NA	many	TRBJ1-6	TRBV14	TGTGCCAGCAGCCAAGTTGGGGATTGGGACACCCTCCACTTT	CASSQVGDWDTLHF
NA	NA	TRBJ2-2	TRBV24-1	TGTGCCACCAGTGGCCAAATTGGCGCAGGGGAGAACACCGGGGAGCTGTTTTTT	CATSGQIGAGENTGELFF
NA	many	TRBJ2-3	TRBV6-4	TGTGCCAGCAGTGAGCGGGTCACAGATACGCAGTATTTT	CASSERVTDTQYF
NA	many	TRBJ2-5	TRBV9	TGTGCCAGCAGCGGCACTACACAAGAGACCCAGTACTTC	CASSGTTQETQYF
NA	medium-sized	TRBJ2-3	TRBV6-5	TGTGCCAGCAGTTACTCAGGGGTCCCAGATACGCAGTATTTT	CASSYSGVPDTQYF
TRBD2	many	TRBJ2-3	TRBV28	TGTGCCGGACCACCGGGACTAGCGGGAGGGGGGGTGGATACGCAGTATTTT	CAGPPGLAGGGVDTQYF
NA	once	TRBJ2-7	TRBV7-2	TGTGCCAGCAGCACACCGGGACTCGAGCAATACGAGCAGTACTTC	CASSTPGLEQYEQYF
NA	once	TRBJ2-1	TRBV20-1	NA	CSARAASYGYTFGSGTLNEQFF
TRBD2	NA	TRBJ2-3	TRBV6-5	TGTGCCAGCAGTTACTCCGGGACTAGCGGGAGGACAGATACGCAGTATTTT	CASSYSGTSGRTDTQYF
NA	few	TRBJ2-7	TRBV7-4	TGTGCCAGCAGCTTAGGGGGGAACTACGAGCAGTACTTC	CASSLGGNYEQYF
TRBD1	medium-sized	TRBJ2-3	TRBV7-2	TGTGCCAGCAGGAAACAGGGACAGTTTAGCACAGATACGCAGTATTTT	CASRKQGQFSTDTQYF
NA	many	TRBJ2-5	TRBV5-1	TGCGCCAGCAGCTTGGGCCAGGAGGGAGAGACCCAGTACTTC	CASSLGQEGETQYF
NA	many	TRBJ2-7	TRBV4-1	TGCGCCAGCAGCCAAGGGGACGTCTCCTACGAGCAGTACTTC	CASSQGDVSYEQYF
NA	NA	TRBJ1-2	TRBV7-2	TGTGCCAGCAGCTTGAATCTAGCGGGAGTAAACGGCTACACCTTC	CASSLNLAGVNGYTF
NA	NA	TRBJ1-5	TRBV2	TGTGCCAGCAGGGCACCCGGTGGGGACAATCAGCCCCAGCATTTT	CASRAPGGDNQPQHF
NA	many	TRBJ1-1	TRBV7-8	TGTGCCAGCAGCTTCGGGGGCGACGGGACTGAAGCTTTCTTT	CASSFGGDGTEAFF
TRBD2	NA	TRBJ2-2	TRBV27	TGTGCCAGCAGTTTATTTGTAGCGGGACCCGGGGAGCTGTTTTTT	CASSLFVAGPGELFF
NA	many	TRBJ2-1	TRBV3-1	TGTGCCAGCAGCCAAGATCCAGTTTGGGGATACAATGAGCAGTTCTTC	CASSQDPVWGYNEQFF
TRBD2	NA	TRBJ2-7	TRBV7-9	TGTGCCACCAGCAGCTTAGCCCTCCCGGGAGGAGAGCAGTACTTC	CATSSLALPGGEQYF
TRBD2	few	TRBJ2-1	TRBV6-6	TGTGCCAGCAGTTACTCGTGGCTAGCGGGAGGCACTGAGCAGTTCTTC	CASSYSWLAGGTEQFF
TRBD1	many	TRBJ2-5	TRBV30	TGTGCCTGGAGTGTTCAAGGGGGCCGGGAGACCCAGTACTTC	CAWSVQGGRETQYF
TRBD2	few	TRBJ2-5	TRBV6-5	TGTGCCAGCAGTTCCCCAGCGGGAGCGGGAGAGACCCAGTACTTC	CASSSPAGAGETQYF
TRBD2	many	TRBJ2-3	TRBV20-1	TGCAGTGGACTAGCGGGAACGACAGATACGCAGTATTTT	CSGLAGTTDTQYF
TRBD2	NA	TRBJ2-2	TRBV7-9	TGTGCCAGCAGCTTAGTTGGAAGCGGGAGGATCGGGGAGCTGTTTTTT	CASSLVGSGRIGELFF
NA	many	TRBJ2-7	TRBV6-2/TRBV6-3	TGTGCCAGCAGTTACGCGGGTTTGTACGAGCAGTACTTC	CASSYAGLYEQYF
NA	many	TRBJ2-7	TRBV13	TGTGCCAGCAGCCTCTCGGTGCACGAGCAGTACTTC	CASSLSVHEQYF
TRBD1	few	TRBJ1-2	TRBV11-2	TGTGCCAGCAGCTCCGACAGGGGGAGCGATGGCTACACCTTC	CASSSDRGSDGYTF
NA	medium-sized	TRBJ2-7	TRBV10-3	TGTGCCATCTGGAGGGGGAGCTCCTACGAGCAGTACTTC	CAIWRGSSYEQYF
NA	NA	TRBJ2-1	TRBV24-1	TGTGCCACCAGTGCCCGGAGGCGGAGCTCCTACAATGAGCAGTTCTTC	CATSARRRSSYNEQFF
NA	few	TRBJ1-3	TRBV3-1	TGTGCCAGCAGCCAAGTGGTGAGCTCTGGAAACACCATATATTTT	CASSQVVSSGNTIYF
NA	NA	TRBJ2-2	TRBV25-1	TGTGCCAGCAGCCCCAAGAACACCGGGGAGCTGTTTTTT	CASSPKNTGELFF
NA	many	TRBJ2-1	TRBV6-5	TGTGCCAGCAGTTCCGGAAGCAATGAGCAGTTCTTC	CASSSGSNEQFF
NA	NA	TRBJ2-6	TRBV28	TGTGCCAGCAGCCCCTGGTCCGGGGGCCCCGGGTCTGGGGCCAACGTCCTGACTTTC	CASSPWSGGPGSGANVLTF
TRBD1	NA	TRBJ1-2	TRBV4-3	TGCGCCAGCAGCCAAGGGTCGGGACAGGGGAACTATGGCTACACCTTC	CASSQGSGQGNYGYTF
NA	NA	TRBJ2-7	TRBV7-9	TGTGCCAGCAGCTCACAGGGTCCCGACTACGAGCAGTACTTC	CASSSQGPDYEQYF
TRBD2	many	TRBJ2-1	TRBV7-9	TGTGCCAGTATAGCGGGACTATACAATGAGCAGTTCTTC	CASIAGLYNEQFF
TRBD1	NA	TRBJ2-2	TRBV11-2	TGTGCCAGCAGCACACAGGGGGCTCTGTACACCGGGGAGCTGTTTTTT	CASSTQGALYTGELFF
TRBD1	many	TRBJ2-7	TRBV4-1	TGCGCCAGCAGCCAAACTCTCAGGGGGCGCACAAACGAGCAGTACTTC	CASSQTLRGRTNEQYF
NA	NA	TRBJ2-5	TRBV14	TGTGCCAGCACCCTTGGGTTCCAAGAGACCCAGTACTTC	CASTLGFQETQYF
TRBD2	few	TRBJ2-5	TRBV6-6	TGTGCCAGCAGTCCTAGGCTAGCGGGGACCGAGACCCAGTACTTC	CASSPRLAGTETQYF
NA	NA	TRBJ2-7	TRBV12-3/TRBV12-4	TGTGCCAGCAGTGGGGGGAGTGCGACCTGCGAGCAGTACTTC	CASSGGSATCEQYF
TRBD1	NA	TRBJ2-5	TRBV25-1	TGTGCCAGCAGTAGTTCGACAGGGGGTCAAGAGACCCAGTACTTC	CASSSSTGGQETQYF
NA	NA	TRBJ1-1	TRBV19	TGTGCCAGTAGTATAACCAACACTGAAGCTTTCTTT	CASSITNTEAFF
NA	many	TRBJ2-2	TRBV12-3/TRBV12-4	TGTGCCAGTCTGGTCGCGAACACCGGGGAGCTGTTTTTT	CASLVANTGELFF
TRBD1	NA	TRBJ2-7	TRBV10-3	TGTGCCATCAGTGAGCCAGACGACAGGGGGCTTGACGAGCAGTACTTC	CAISEPDDRGLDEQYF
NA	many	TRBJ2-2	TRBV5-1	TGCGCCAGCAGCTTGGGCGGGACGGGCACCGGGGAGCTGTTTTTT	CASSLGGTGTGELFF
NA	NA	TRBJ2-1	TRBV6-5	TGTGCCAGCAGTTACCGGGGCCCGGTAAGGAATGAGCAGTTCTTC	CASSYRGPVRNEQFF